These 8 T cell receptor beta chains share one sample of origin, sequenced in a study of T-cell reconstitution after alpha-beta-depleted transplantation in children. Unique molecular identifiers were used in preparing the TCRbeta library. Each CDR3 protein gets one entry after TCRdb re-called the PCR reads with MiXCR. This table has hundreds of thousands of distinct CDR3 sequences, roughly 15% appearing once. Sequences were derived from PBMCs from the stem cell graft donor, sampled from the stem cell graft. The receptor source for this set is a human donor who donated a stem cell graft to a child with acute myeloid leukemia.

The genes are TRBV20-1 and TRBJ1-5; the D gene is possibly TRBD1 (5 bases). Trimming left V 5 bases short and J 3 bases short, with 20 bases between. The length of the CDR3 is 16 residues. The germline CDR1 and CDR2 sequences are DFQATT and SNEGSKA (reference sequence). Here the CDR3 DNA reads TGCAGTGCTCCACGGGGGGGTACCCCCTCCAATCAGCCCCAGCATTTT. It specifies CSAPRGGTPSNQPQHF.

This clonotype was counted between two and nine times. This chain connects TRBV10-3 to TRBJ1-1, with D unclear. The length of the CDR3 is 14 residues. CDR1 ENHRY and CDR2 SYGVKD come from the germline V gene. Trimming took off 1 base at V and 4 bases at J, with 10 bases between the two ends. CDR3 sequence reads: CAISELEGSTEAFF. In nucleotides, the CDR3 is TGTGCCATCAGTGAGTTGGAGGGAAGCACTGAAGCTTTCTTT.

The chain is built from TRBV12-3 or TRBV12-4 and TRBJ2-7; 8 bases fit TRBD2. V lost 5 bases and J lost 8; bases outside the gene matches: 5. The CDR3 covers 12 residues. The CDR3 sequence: CASSPRGGKQYF. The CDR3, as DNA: TGTGCCAGCAGTCCACGGGGGGGGAAGCAGTACTTC.

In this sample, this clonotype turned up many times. CDR3 bases: TGCAGCGTTATACAGAACACTGAAGCTTTCTTT. Amino acid sequence: CSVIQNTEAFF. The chain uses TRBV29-1 and TRBJ1-1; D is uncertain. The CDR3 extends over 11 amino acids. The V gene's germline CDR1 is SQVTM and CDR2 ANQGSEA. V lost 5 bases and J lost 1, with 5 bases in between.

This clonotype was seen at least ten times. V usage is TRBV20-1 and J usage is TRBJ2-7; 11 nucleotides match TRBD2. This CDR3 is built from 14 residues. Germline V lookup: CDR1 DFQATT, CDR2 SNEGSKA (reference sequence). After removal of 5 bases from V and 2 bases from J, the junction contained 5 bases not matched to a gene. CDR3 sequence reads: CSAPGTSGTYEQYV. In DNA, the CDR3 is TGCAGTGCTCCCGGGACTAGCGGTACCTACGAGCAGTACGTC.

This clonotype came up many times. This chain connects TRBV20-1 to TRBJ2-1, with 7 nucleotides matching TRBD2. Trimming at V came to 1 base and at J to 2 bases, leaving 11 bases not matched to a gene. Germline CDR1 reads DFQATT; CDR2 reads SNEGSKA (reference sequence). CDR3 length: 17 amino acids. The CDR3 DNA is TGCAGTGCTAGAGGGTTTGGGGGGGACCGAACCTACAATGAGCAGTTCTTC. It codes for CSARGFGGDRTYNEQFF.

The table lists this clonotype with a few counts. CDR3 nucleotides: TGCAGTGCTAGGGGGGCGATCGGGTATGGCTACACCTTC. Translated: CSARGAIGYGYTF. The V call is TRBV20-1, the J call TRBJ1-2; maybe TRBD1 (6 bases). The germline V gene has CDR1 DFQATT and CDR2 SNEGSKA (reference sequence). V lost 3 bases and J 5 bases, leaving 13 bases between the germline ends. This CDR3 comprises 13 residues.

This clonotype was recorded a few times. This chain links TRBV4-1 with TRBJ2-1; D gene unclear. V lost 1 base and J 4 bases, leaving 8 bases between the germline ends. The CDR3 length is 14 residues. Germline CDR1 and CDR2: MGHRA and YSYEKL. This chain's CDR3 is CASSQVVEYNEQFF. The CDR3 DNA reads TGCGCCAGCAGCCAAGTTGTGGAGTACAATGAGCAGTTCTTC.